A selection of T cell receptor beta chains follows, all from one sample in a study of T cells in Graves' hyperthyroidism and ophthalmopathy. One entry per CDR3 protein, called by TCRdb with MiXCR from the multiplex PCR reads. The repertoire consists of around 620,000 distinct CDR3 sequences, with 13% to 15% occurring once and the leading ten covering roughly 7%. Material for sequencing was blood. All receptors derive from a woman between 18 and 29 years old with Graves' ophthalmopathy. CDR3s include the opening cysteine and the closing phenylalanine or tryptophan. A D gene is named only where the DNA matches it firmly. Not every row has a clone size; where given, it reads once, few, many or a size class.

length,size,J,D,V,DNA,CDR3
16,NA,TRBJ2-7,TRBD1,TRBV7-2,TGTGCCAGCAGTCTTGGGACAGGGGGCTCGGTGTACGAGCAGTACTTC,CASSLGTGGSVYEQYF
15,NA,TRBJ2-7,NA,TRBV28,TGTGCCAGCAGTTTAGTTCCGACAGTCCTTGGGGAGCAGTACTTC,CASSLVPTVLGEQYF
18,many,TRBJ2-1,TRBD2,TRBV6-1,TGTGCCAGCAGATCGGGACTAGCGGCTCTCAGCTCCTACAATGAGCAGTTCTTC,CASRSGLAALSSYNEQFF
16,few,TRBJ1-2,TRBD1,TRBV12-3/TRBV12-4,TGTGCCAGCAGTTTCGATCAGGGGGGCCCGCACTATGGCTACACCTTC,CASSFDQGGPHYGYTF
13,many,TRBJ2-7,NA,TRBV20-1,TGCAGTGTTTCGGGGACGCCCCGCTACGAGCAGTACTTC,CSVSGTPRYEQYF
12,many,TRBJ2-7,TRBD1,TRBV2,TGTGCCAGCAGGGGACAGGGTACCGAGCAGTACTTC,CASRGQGTEQYF
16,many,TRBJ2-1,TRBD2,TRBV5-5,TGTGCCAGCAGCTTCCAGCGGGGGAGCTCCTACAATGAGCAGTTCTTC,CASSFQRGSSYNEQFF
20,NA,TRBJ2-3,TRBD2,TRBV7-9,TGTGCCAGCAGCCTGGGGACTAGCGGGAGCCGGCGGACTAGCACAGATACGCAGTATTTT,CASSLGTSGSRRTSTDTQYF
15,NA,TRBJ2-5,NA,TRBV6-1,TGTGCCAGCCAATCACCCTGGGGGACCCAAGAGACCCAGTACTTC,CASQSPWGTQETQYF
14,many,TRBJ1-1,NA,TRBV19,TGTGCCAGTAGTATAGGGTACGTGGCAGATGAAGCTTTCTTT,CASSIGYVADEAFF
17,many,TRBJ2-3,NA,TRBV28,TGTGCCAGCAGTTTAACAAGGGGGGTAAGAAGAACAGATACGCAGTATTTT,CASSLTRGVRRTDTQYF
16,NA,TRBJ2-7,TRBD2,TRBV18,TGTGCCAGCTCACTCTCGGTGGGAGGGGCCATCGACGAGCAGTACTTC,CASSLSVGGAIDEQYF
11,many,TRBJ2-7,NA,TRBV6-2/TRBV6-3,TGTGCCAGCAGTTACCCATACGAGCAGTACTTC,CASSYPYEQYF
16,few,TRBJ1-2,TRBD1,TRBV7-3,TGTGCCAGCAGCTTAACCGGGACAGGGGGGTATTATGGCTACACCTTC,CASSLTGTGGYYGYTF
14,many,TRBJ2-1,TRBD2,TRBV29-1,TGCAGCGTTGAAGATCCCGGGACTAGCTTCGGGCAGTTCTTC,CSVEDPGTSFGQFF
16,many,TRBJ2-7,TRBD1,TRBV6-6,TGTGCCAGCAGTTACCTGGCGAGACAGGGGTCCTACGAGCAGTACTTC,CASSYLARQGSYEQYF
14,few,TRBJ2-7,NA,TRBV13,TGTGCCAGCAGCTCGTTGGGCGAGGCCTACGAGCAGTACTTC,CASSSLGEAYEQYF
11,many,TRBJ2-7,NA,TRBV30,TGTGCCGTCCTCCGGGGAAAAGAGCAGTACTTC,CAVLRGKEQYF
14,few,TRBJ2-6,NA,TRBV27,TGTGCCAGCAGTGGAGGGGTAGGGGCCAACGTCCTGACTTTC,CASSGGVGANVLTF
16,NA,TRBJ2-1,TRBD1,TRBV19,TGTGCCAGTAAGGCCTTCCAGGGGGCGCCGGGGAATGAGCAGTTCTTC,CASKAFQGAPGNEQFF
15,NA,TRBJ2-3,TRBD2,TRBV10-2,TGCGCCAGCAGTGGGGCTAGCGGGATTGGGGGTACGCAGTATTTT,CASSGASGIGGTQYF
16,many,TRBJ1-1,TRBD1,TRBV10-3,TGTGCCATCAGTGAGTCGGCAGGGGGCAGGAACACTGAAGCTTTCTTT,CAISESAGGRNTEAFF
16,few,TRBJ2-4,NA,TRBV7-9,TGTGCCAGCAGCTTCCCGGAGGGTCTAGCCAAAAACATTCAGTACTTC,CASSFPEGLAKNIQYF
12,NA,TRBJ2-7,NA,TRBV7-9,TGTGCCAGCAGCTCTAGACCAGGGGAGCAGTACTTC,CASSSRPGEQYF
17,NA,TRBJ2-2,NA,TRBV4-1,TGCGCCAGCAGCCAACGCACCCTATTTCTCAACTCCGGGGAGCTGTTTTTT,CASSQRTLFLNSGELFF
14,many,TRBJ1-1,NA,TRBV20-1,TGCAGTGCTAGGGGTGGTCCAACGAACACTGAAGCTTTCTTT,CSARGGPTNTEAFF
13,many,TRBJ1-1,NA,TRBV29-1,TGCAGCGTCCACAGGCAGCCGAACACTGAAGCTTTCTTT,CSVHRQPNTEAFF
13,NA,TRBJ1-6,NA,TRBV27,TGTGCCAGCAGTTTATTTAGCGGGTCACCCCTCCACTTT,CASSLFSGSPLHF
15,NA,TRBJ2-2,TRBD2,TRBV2,TGTGCCAGCAGTGAACTAGCGGGAAGAACCGGGGAGCTGTTTTTT,CASSELAGRTGELFF
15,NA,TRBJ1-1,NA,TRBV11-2,TGTGCCAGCAGCTTAACTGTGGGGGGGAACACTGAAGCTTTCTTT,CASSLTVGGNTEAFF
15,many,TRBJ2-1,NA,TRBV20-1,TGCAGTGCTAGAGATGGTGCAGGCCGTCCTTCCGAGCAGTTCTTC,CSARDGAGRPSEQFF
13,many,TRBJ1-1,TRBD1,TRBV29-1,TGCAGCGCTGACAGGGATCAGGGGACTGAAGCTTTCTTT,CSADRDQGTEAFF
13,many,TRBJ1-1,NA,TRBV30,TGTGCCTGGAGTGCGACGGAGAACACTGAAGCTTTCTTT,CAWSATENTEAFF
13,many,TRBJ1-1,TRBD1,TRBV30,TGTGCCTGGAGTCGAGACAGGGGCACTGAAGCTTTCTTT,CAWSRDRGTEAFF
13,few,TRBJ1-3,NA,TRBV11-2,TGTGCCAGCAGCTTAGTGGTAGAAAACACCATATATTTT,CASSLVVENTIYF
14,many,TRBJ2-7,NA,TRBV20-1,TGCAGTGCTAGAGATGTGCTAGTTCCGACCGAGCAGTACTTC,CSARDVLVPTEQYF
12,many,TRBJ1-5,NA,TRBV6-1,TGTGCCAGCAGTCATTTAAATCAGCCCCAGCATTTT,CASSHLNQPQHF
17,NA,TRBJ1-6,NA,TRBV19,TGTGCCTCGCGGGGACGGCTACCGAGCTCCTATAATTCACCCCTCCACTTT,CASRGRLPSSYNSPLHF
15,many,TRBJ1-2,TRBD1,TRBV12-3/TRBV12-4,TGTGCCAGCAGTTTGGGACAGGGTGCTAACTATGGCTACACCTTC,CASSLGQGANYGYTF
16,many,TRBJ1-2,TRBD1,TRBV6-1,TGTGCCAGCAGCCCGAGGGGGGGACAGGGGACGCGGGGCTACACCTTC,CASSPRGGQGTRGYTF
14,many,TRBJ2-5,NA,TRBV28,TGTGCCAGCAGTCCCGGCGGCCAGGTGGAGACCCAGTACTTC,CASSPGGQVETQYF
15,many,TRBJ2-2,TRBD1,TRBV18,TGTGCCAGCTCAGAACAGGGGGCGAGATCCGGGGAGCTGTTTTTT,CASSEQGARSGELFF
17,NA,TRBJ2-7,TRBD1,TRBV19,TGTGCCAGTAGTATGGGTCTCCTGGGACAGAACGGAATCGAGCAGTACTTC,CASSMGLLGQNGIEQYF
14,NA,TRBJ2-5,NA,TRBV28,TGTGCCAGCAGTCCCCTTGGGAGGCATGAGACCCAGTACTTC,CASSPLGRHETQYF
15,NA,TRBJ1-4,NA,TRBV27,TGTGCCAGCAGCTCGGCCGGACAGTCGAATGAAAAACTGTTTTTT,CASSSAGQSNEKLFF
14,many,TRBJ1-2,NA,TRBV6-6,TGTGCCAGCAGTTACACACGTCTTAGTGTTGGCTACACCTTC,CASSYTRLSVGYTF
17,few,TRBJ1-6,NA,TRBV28,TGTGCCAGCAGTTTCCCCCGGGGGAGCTCCTATAATTCACCCCTCCACTTT,CASSFPRGSSYNSPLHF
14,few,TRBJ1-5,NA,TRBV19,TGTGCCAGTAATCCTGGGCAGATCAATCAGCCCCAGCATTTT,CASNPGQINQPQHF
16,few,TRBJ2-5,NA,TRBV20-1,TGCAGTGCTAGAGATCGGGAGTCACAGGGTCAAGAGACCCAGTACTTC,CSARDRESQGQETQYF
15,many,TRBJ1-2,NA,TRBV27,TGTGCCAGCACACCACGGTGGGGAGGTAACTATGGCTACACCTTC,CASTPRWGGNYGYTF
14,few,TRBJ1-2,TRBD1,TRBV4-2,TGTGCCAGCAGCCCGGACAGGGGGCATAATGGCTACACCTTC,CASSPDRGHNGYTF
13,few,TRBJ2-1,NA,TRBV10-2,TGCGCCAGCAGTGAGTCGAGCGGCTATCAGCAGTTCTTC,CASSESSGYQQFF
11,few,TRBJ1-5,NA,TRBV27,TGTGCCAGCGGGTATTCAGGGCCCCAGCATTTT,CASGYSGPQHF